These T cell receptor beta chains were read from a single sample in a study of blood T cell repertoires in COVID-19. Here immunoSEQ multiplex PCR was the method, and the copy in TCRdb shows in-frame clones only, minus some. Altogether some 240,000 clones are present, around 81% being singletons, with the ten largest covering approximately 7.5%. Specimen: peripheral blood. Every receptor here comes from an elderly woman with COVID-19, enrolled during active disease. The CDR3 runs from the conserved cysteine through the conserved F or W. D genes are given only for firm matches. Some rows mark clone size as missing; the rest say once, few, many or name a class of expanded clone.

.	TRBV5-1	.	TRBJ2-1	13	TGCGCCAGCAGCTTGGCGCAGGGGACTGAGCAGTTCTTC	CASSLAQGTEQFF
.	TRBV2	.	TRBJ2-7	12	TGTGCCAGCAGACCCGACAGCTACGAGCAGTACTTC	CASRPDSYEQYF
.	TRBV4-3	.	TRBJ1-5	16	TGCGCCAGCAGCCGCACGTGGAGGGGAGTCAGTCAGCCCCAGCATTTT	CASSRTWRGVSQPQHF
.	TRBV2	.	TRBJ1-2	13	TGTGCCAGCCCTCGGGACACCTACTATGGCTACACCTTC	CASPRDTYYGYTF
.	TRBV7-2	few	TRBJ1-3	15	TGTGCCAGCAGCCCGTCCCGGGTGGCTGGAAACACCATATATTTT	CASSPSRVAGNTIYF
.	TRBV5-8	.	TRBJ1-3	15	TGTGCCAGCAGCCGGGACACCTTGGGGGAAAACACCATATATTTT	CASSRDTLGENTIYF
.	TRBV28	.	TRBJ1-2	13	TGTGCCAGCAGCCCCATCGGAGCCTATGGCTACACCTTC	CASSPIGAYGYTF
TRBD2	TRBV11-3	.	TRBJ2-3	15	TGTGCCAGCAGCTTACGGGCGGGGGGGCAAGATACGCAGTATTTT	CASSLRAGGQDTQYF
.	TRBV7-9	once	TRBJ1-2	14	TGTGCCAGCAGCAGCGAGAACCAACTACATGGCTACACCTTC	CASSSENQLHGYTF
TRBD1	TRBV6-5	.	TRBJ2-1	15	TGTGCCAGCAGACCGACAGGGAGCTCCTACAATGAGCAGTTCTTC	CASRPTGSSYNEQFF
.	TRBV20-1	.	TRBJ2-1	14	TGCAGTGCTAGTACGGGACTGGCTTACAATGAGCAGTTCTTC	CSASTGLAYNEQFF
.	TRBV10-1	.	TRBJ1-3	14	TGCGCCAGCAGTCCAGGAGGCTCTGGAAACACCATATATTTT	CASSPGGSGNTIYF
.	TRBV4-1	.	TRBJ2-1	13	TGCGCCAGCAGCCAAGTAACCCTAAGAGAGCAGTTCTTC	CASSQVTLREQFF
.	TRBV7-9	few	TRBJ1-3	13	TGTGCCAGCAGCTTGACAGCTGGAAACACCATATATTTT	CASSLTAGNTIYF
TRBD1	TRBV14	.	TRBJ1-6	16	TGTGCCAGCAGTCCCCACGGGACAGGGAAAAATTCACCCCTCCACTTT	CASSPHGTGKNSPLHF
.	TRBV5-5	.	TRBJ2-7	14	TGTGCCAGCAGCTTGGCGGGGGTCTCCTACGAGCAGTACTTC	CASSLAGVSYEQYF
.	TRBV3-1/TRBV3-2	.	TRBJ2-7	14	TGTGCCAGCAGCCAAGATATTGTTTTGAGCGAGCAGTACTTC	CASSQDIVLSEQYF
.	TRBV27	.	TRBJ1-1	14	TGTGCCAGCAGTTCTCTGACAGGAAAGTATGAAGCTTTCTTT	CASSSLTGKYEAFF
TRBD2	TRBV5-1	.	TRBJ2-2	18	TGCGCCAGCAGCCCGCCCATACTAGCGGGGCTGAACACCGGGGAGCTGTTTTTT	CASSPPILAGLNTGELFF
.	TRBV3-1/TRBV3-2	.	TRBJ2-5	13	TGTGCCAGCAGCCCCGACTCCCAAGAGACCCAGTACTTC	CASSPDSQETQYF
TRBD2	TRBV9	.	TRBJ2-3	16	TGTGCCAGCAGCGTCCACCCGGAGAGCGGGGGGGGTACGCAGTATTTT	CASSVHPESGGGTQYF
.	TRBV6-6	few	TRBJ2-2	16	TGTGCCAGCAGTTACCGTCAGGGCGGGGACACCGGGGAGCTGTTTTTT	CASSYRQGGDTGELFF
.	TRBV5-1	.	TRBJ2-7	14	TGCGCCAGCAGCTTGGACAGGGTCGGCTACGAGCAGTACTTC	CASSLDRVGYEQYF
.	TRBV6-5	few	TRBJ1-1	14	TGTGCCAGCAGCGCCGACGGGTCGAACACTGAAGCTTTCTTT	CASSADGSNTEAFF
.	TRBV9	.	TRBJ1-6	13	TGTGCCAGCAGCGTAGAACAGAATTCACCCCTCCACTTT	CASSVEQNSPLHF
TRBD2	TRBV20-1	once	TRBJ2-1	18	TGCAGTGCTAGTCCCCTGAGGCTAGCGGGAGGGGACTACAATGAGCAGTTCTTC	CSASPLRLAGGDYNEQFF
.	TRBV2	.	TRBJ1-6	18	TGTGCCCCTCTCCAACCCGAGACATCCAACCCCCATAATTCACCCCTCCACTTT	CAPLQPETSNPHNSPLHF
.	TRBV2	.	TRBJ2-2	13	TGTGCCAGCAGTGAAACTAGGGCCGGGGAGCTGTTTTTT	CASSETRAGELFF
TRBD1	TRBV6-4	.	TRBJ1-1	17	TGTGCCAACTTGGGGACCTTCGGGACAGGGGGCATGGCTGAAGCTTTCTTT	CANLGTFGTGGMAEAFF
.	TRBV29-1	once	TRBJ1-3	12	TGCAGCGTTGAGGGGGGTGGAAACACCATATATTTT	CSVEGGGNTIYF
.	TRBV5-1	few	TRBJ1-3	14	TGCGCCAGCAGCTTTGGGCAGGCCGGAAACACCATATATTTT	CASSFGQAGNTIYF
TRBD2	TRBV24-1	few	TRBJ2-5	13	TGTGCCACCAGTCGTGTTAGCGGGAAGGCCCAGTACTTC	CATSRVSGKAQYF
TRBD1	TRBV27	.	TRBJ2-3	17	TGTGCCAGCAGTCCCTATTGGACAGGGGGGATAACAGATACGCAGTATTTT	CASSPYWTGGITDTQYF
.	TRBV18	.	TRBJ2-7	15	TGTGCCAGCTCACCACCTAGCCAGAGCTCCTACGAGCAGTACTTC	CASSPPSQSSYEQYF
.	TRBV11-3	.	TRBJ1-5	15	TGTGCCAGCAGCCCTAACCATGACGGGGATCAGCCCCAGCATTTT	CASSPNHDGDQPQHF
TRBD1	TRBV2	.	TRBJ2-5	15	TGTGCCAGCAGGAGTGAGGGGGCAAGGGTAGAGACCCAGTACTTC	CASRSEGARVETQYF
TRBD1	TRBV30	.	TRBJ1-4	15	TGTGCCTGGAGTAAATGGCGACAGGGAGGTGAAAAACTGTTTTTT	CAWSKWRQGGEKLFF
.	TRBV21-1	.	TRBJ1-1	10	TGTGCCAGCACCCCCCGGGTCGCTTTCTTT	CASTPRVAFF
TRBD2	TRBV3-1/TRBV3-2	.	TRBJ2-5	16	TGTGCCAGCAGCGGCGGGACTAGCGGGCCCTCGGGTGACCAGTACTTC	CASSGGTSGPSGDQYF
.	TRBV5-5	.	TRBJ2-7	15	TGTGCCAGCAGCTTGGCCCTGACAGTCTCCTACGAGCAGTACTTC	CASSLALTVSYEQYF
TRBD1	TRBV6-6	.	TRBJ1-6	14	TGTGCCAGCACCGGACAGGGTGGGAATTCACCCCTCCACTTT	CASTGQGGNSPLHF
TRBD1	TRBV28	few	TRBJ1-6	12	TGTGCAACGGGACAGGCGAATTCACCCCTCCACTTT	CATGQANSPLHF
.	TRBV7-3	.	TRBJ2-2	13	TGTGCCAGCAGCCCCCCGGGACTCCCCGTGCTGTTTTTT	CASSPPGLPVLFF
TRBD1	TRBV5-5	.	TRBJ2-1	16	TGTGCCAGCAGCCCGACCCGGGACAGGGCCGGCGGTGAGCAGTTCTTC	CASSPTRDRAGGEQFF
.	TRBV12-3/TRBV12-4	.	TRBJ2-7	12	TGTGCCAGCGGGGACATCTTCTACGAGCAGTACTTC	CASGDIFYEQYF
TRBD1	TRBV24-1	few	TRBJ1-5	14	TGTGCCACCAGTGAAGGACAGGTAGGGCAGCCCCAGCATTTT	CATSEGQVGQPQHF
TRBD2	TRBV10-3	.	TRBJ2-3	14	TGTGCCATCAGTGAGGCTAGCGGAGCAGATACGCAGTATTTT	CAISEASGADTQYF
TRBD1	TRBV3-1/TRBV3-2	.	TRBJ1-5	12	TGTGCCAGCGGAGGGGGCGATCAGCCCCAGCATTTT	CASGGGDQPQHF
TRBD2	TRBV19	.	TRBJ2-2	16	TGTGCCAGTAAAGGGCGGGAGGGAGTTAACACCGGGGAGCTGTTTTTT	CASKGREGVNTGELFF
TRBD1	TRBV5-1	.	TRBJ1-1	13	TGCGCCAGCAGTCTTGACAGGGGCACTGAAGCTTTCTTT	CASSLDRGTEAFF